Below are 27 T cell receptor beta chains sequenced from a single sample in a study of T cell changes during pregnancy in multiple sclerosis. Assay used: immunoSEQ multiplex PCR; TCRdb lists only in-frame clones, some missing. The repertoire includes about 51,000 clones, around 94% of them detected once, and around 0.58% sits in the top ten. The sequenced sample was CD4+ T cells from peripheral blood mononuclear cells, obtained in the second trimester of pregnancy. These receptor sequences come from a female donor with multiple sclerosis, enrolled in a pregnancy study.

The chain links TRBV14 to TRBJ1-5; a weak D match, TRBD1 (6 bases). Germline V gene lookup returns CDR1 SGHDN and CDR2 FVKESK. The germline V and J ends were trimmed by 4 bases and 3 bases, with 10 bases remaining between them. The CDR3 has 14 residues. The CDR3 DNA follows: TGTGCCAGCAGCCCACAGGGATACAATCAGCCCCAGCATTTT. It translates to CASSPQGYNQPQHF.

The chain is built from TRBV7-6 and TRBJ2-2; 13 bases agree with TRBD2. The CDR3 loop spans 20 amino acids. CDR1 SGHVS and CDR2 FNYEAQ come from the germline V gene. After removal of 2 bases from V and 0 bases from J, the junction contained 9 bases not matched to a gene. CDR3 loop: CASSLPRLAGGLSNTGELFF. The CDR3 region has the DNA TGTGCCAGCAGCTTACCCCGACTAGCGGGGGGCCTATCGAACACCGGGGAGCTGTTTTTT.

CDR3 loop: CSVATGRAFF. The CDR3 DNA follows: TGCAGCGTAGCGACAGGGAGAGCTTTCTTT. The chain uses TRBV29-1 and TRBJ1-1; 7 nucleotides align to TRBD1. The CDR3 consists of 10 residues. The V segment lost 6 bases and the J segment 10 bases; nucleotides outside the gene matches: 5. The germline V gene encodes CDR1 SQVTM and CDR2 ANQGSEA.

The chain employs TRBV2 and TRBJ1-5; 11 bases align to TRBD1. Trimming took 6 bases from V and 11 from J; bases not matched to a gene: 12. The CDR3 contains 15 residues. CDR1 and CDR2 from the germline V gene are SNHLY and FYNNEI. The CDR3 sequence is CASREGQGGVVAQHF. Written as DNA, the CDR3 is TGTGCCAGCAGGGAGGGACAGGGGGGGGTAGTGGCCCAGCATTTT.

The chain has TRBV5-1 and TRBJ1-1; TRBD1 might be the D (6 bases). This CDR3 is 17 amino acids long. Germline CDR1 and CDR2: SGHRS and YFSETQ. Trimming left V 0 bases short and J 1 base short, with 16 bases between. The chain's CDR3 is CASSLVPQGSRNTEAFF. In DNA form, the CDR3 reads TGCGCCAGCAGCTTGGTCCCCCAGGGGAGTAGGAACACTGAAGCTTTCTTT.

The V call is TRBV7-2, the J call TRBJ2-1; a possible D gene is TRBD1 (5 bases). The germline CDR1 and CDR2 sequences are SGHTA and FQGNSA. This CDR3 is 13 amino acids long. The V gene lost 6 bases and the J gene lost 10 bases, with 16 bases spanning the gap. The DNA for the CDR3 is TGTGCCAGCAGGCTCAAGGATTGGGGCGAGCAGTTCTTC. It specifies CASRLKDWGEQFF.

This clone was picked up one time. The DNA for the CDR3 is TGTGCCAGCAGCTTAGTGCGGGGCCTCAATCAGCCCCAGCATTTT. Encoded protein: CASSLVRGLNQPQHF. This chain connects TRBV7-2 to TRBJ1-5; TRBD1 is a possible D gene (5 bases). This CDR3 spans 15 amino acids. Germline CDR1 SGHTA, CDR2 FQGNSA. V was cut by 1 base and J by 3 bases, with 10 bases left in between.

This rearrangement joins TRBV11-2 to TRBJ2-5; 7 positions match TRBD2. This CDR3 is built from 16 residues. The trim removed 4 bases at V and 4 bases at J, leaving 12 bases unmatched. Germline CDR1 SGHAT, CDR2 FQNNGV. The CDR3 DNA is TGTGCCAGCAGCTGGGGGGGTGGATTTACTCTAGAGACCCAGTACTTC. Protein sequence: CASSWGGGFTLETQYF.

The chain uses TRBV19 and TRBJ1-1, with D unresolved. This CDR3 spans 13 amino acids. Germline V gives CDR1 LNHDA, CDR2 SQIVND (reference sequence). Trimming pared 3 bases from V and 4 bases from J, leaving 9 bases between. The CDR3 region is CASSIGEATEAFF. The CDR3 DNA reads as TGTGCCAGTAGTATTGGGGAGGCCACTGAAGCTTTCTTT.

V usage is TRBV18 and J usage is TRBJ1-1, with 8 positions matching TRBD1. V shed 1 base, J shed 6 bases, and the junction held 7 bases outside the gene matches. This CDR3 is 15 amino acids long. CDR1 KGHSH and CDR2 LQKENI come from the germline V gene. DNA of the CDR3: TGTGCCAGCTCACCACTCCCCGACAGGGGTGCTGAAGCTTTCTTT. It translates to CASSPLPDRGAEAFF.

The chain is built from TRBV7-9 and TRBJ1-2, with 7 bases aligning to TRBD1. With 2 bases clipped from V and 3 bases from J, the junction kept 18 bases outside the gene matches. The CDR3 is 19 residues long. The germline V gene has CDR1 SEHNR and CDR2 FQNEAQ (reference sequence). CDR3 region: CASSLKGWGPDRVDYGYTF. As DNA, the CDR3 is TGTGCCAGCAGCTTAAAAGGGTGGGGGCCCGACAGGGTGGACTATGGCTACACCTTC.

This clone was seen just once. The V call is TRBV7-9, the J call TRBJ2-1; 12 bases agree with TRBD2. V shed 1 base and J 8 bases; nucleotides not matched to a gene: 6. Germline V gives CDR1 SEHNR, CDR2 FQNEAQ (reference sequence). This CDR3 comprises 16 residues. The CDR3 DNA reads TGTGCCAGCAGCTTAGTTCTAGCGGGGGGGATCGATGAGCAGTTCTTC. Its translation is CASSLVLAGGIDEQFF.

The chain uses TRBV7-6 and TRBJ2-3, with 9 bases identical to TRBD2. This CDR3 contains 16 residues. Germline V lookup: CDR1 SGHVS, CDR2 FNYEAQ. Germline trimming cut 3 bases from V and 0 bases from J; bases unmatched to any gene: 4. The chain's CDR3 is CASSFGTSLSTDTQYF. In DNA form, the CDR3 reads TGTGCCAGCAGCTTTGGGACTAGCCTGAGCACAGATACGCAGTATTTT. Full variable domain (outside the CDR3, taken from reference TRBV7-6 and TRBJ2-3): GAGVSQSPRYKVTKRGQDVALRCDPISGHVSLYWYRQALGQGPEFLTYFNYEAQQDKSGLPNDRFSAERPEGSISTLTIQRTEQRDSAMYRCASSFGTSLSTDTQYFGPGTRLTVL.

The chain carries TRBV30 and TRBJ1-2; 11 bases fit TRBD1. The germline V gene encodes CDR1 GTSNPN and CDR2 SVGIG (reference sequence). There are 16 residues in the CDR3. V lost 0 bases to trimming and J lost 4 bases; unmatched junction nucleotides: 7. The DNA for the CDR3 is TGTGCCTGGAGTGTAGGGCGGACAGGGGGCTTCTATGGCTACACCTTC. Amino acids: CAWSVGRTGGFYGYTF.

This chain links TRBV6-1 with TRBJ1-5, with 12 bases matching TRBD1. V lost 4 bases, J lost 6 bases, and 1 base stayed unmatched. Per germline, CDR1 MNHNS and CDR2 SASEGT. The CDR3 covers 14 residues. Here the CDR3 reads CASSAGQGAQPQHF. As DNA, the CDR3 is TGTGCCAGCAGTGCGGGACAGGGGGCTCAGCCCCAGCATTTT.

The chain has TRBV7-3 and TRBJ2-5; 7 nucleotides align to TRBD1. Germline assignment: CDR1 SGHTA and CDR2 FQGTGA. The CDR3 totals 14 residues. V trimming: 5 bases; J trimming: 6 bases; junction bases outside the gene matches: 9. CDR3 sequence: CASSPTGAPQTQYF. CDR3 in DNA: TGTGCCAGCAGCCCAACAGGGGCACCCCAGACCCAGTACTTC.

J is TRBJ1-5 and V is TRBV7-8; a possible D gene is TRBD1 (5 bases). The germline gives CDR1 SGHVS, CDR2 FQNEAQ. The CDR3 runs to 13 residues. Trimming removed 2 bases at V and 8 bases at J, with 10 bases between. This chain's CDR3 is CASSLSREEPQHF. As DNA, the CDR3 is TGTGCCAGCAGCTTATCCAGGGAGGAGCCCCAGCATTTT.

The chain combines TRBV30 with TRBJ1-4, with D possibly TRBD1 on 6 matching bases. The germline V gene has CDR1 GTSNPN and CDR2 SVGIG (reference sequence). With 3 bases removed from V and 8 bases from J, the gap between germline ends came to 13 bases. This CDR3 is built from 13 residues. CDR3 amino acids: CAWSKARGEKLFF. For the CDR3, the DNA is TGTGCCTGGAGCAAAGCGAGGGGGGAAAAACTGTTTTTT.

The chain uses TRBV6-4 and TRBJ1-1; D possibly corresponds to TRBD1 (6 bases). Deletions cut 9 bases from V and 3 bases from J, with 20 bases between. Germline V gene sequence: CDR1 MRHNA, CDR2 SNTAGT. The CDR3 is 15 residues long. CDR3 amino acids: CASPGLRGGDTEAFF. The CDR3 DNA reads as TGTGCCAGTCCTGGACTCCGCGGGGGCGACACTGAAGCTTTCTTT.

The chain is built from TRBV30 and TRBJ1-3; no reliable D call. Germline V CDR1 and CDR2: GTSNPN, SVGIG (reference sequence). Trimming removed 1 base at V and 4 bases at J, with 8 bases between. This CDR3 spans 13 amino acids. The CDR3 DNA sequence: TGTGCCTGGAGTGGTAGGAGAGGAAACACCATATATTTT. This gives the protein CAWSGRRGNTIYF.

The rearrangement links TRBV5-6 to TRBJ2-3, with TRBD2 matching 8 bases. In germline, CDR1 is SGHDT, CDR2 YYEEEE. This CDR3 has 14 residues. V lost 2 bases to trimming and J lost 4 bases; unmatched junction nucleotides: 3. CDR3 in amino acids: CASSFSGDADTQYF. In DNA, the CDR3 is TGTGCCAGCAGCTTTAGCGGGGATGCAGATACGCAGTATTTT.

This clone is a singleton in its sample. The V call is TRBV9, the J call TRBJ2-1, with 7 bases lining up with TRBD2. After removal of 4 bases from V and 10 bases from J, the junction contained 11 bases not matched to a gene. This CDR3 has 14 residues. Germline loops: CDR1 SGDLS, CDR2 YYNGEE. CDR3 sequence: CASSIRPGGREQFF. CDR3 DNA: TGTGCCAGCAGCATCCGACCGGGGGGTCGGGAGCAGTTCTTC.

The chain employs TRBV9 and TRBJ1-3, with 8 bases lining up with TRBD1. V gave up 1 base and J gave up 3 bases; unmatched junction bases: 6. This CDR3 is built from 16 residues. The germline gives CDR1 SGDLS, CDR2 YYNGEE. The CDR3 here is CASSVTDRGGGNTIYF. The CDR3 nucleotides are TGTGCCAGCAGCGTAACTGACAGGGGTGGTGGAAACACCATATATTTT.

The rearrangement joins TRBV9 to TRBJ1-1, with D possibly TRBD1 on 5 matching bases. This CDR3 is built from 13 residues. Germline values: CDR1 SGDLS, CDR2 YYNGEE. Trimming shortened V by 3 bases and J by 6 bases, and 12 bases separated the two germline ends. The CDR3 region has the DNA TGTGCCAGCAGCGCCTGGGGCGCCTCTGAAGCTTTCTTT. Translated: CASSAWGASEAFF.

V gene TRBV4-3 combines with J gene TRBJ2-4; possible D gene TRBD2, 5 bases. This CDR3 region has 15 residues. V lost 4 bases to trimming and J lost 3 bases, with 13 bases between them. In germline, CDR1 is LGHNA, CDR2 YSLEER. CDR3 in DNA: TGCGCCAGCAGCCCTTCGGGGTCAGGCAAAAACATTCAGTACTTC. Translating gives CASSPSGSGKNIQYF.

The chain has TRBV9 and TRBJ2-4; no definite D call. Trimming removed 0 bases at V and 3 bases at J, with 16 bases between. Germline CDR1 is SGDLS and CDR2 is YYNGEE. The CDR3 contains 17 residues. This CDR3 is CASSVDPPGMVKNIQYF. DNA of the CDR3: TGTGCCAGCAGCGTAGATCCCCCGGGTATGGTCAAAAACATTCAGTACTTC.

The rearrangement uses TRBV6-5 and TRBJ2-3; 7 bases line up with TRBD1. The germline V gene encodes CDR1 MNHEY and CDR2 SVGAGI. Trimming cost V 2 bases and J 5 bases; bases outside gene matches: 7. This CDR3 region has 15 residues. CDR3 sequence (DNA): TGTGCCAGCAGTTACCAGACAGGGATTATAGATACGCAGTATTTT. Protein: CASSYQTGIIDTQYF.